The 12 T cell receptor beta chains below were found in one sample sequenced in a study of CD8+ T cells in alopecia areata (dated by TCRdb to the late 2010s). Library creation used the immunoSEQ multiplex PCR assay. RNA was extracted from all samples and reverse transcribed into cDNA, which served as template for TCR sequencing. Held by TCRdb, this immuneACCESS table contains in-frame sequences only and omits some clones. Under half of the omission traces to an unresolved V gene where checked; the cause of the rest is unknown. Present in this sample are 200,000 to 250,000 clones, about three fifths of which were seen just once. The top ten hold over 0.4% of the sample. The time point label, read with the paper, signifies: baseline before oral tofacitinib. Source: CD4+ T cells sorted from blood, taken at week 0. The receptor set was obtained from a human donor with alopecia areata.

This clone occurred a few times. J is TRBJ1-5 and V is TRBV7-2; a possible D gene is TRBD1 (6 bases). The V end was cut by 5 bases, the J end by 2 bases, with 7 bases between. CDR3 size: 13 residues. Germline CDR1 reads SGHTA; CDR2 reads FQGNSA. CDR3 sequence: CASSRQGNQPQHF. The CDR3 nucleotides read TGTGCCAGCAGCCGACAGGGCAATCAGCCCCAGCATTTT.

This clone occurred many times. The chain uses TRBV5-4 and TRBJ2-6; D is unclear. The CDR3 totals 15 residues. The V gene's germline CDR1 is SGHNT and CDR2 YYREEE (reference sequence). Trimming took 4 bases from V and 0 from J, leaving 8 bases between them. The CDR3 sequence: CASSTRFSGANVLTF. DNA for the CDR3: TGTGCCAGCAGCACGCGATTCTCTGGGGCCAACGTCCTGACTTTC.

The chain carries TRBV6-5 and TRBJ2-7; the D gene is possibly TRBD1 (6 bases). The V end was cut by 5 bases, the J end by 0 bases, with 11 bases between. The germline V gene encodes CDR1 MNHEY and CDR2 SVGAGI. The CDR3 contains 14 residues. DNA of the CDR3: TGTGCCAGCAGTCGACAGGAAAACTCCTACGAGCAGTACTTC. Amino acids: CASSRQENSYEQYF.

This clone has more than one count but fewer than ten. The rearrangement joins TRBV6-1 to TRBJ1-5; TRBD1 matches at 7 bases. V gave up 7 bases and J gave up 15 bases; unmatched junction bases: 18. The CDR3 has 14 amino acids. Germline loops: CDR1 MNHNS, CDR2 SASEGT. In DNA, the CDR3 is TGTGCCAGCACCCAAGAACAAAGACAGGGCAGGCGGCATTTT. This encodes CASTQEQRQGRRHF.

The CDR3 sequence is CASSRTHRPLGTQYF. Here the CDR3 DNA reads TGTGCCAGCAGCCGTACACACAGACCTTTAGGAACCCAGTACTTC. The chain recombines TRBV14 with TRBJ2-5; D gene uncertain. CDR1 and CDR2 from the germline V gene are SGHDN and FVKESK. The V gene lost 4 bases and the J gene lost 8 bases, with 20 bases spanning the gap. This CDR3 has 15 amino acids.

This clone was seen a handful of times. CDR3 nucleotide sequence: TGTGCCATCAGTCCTACAGGGACATCTAATGAAAAACTGTTTTTT. Protein product: CAISPTGTSNEKLFF. The chain has TRBV10-3 and TRBJ1-4; the D gene is possibly TRBD1 (6 bases). This CDR3 has 15 residues. V lost 5 bases and J 3 bases, leaving 13 bases between the germline ends. Per germline, CDR1 ENHRY and CDR2 SYGVKD.

This sequence joins TRBV4-1 and TRBJ2-2, with TRBD2 as a possible D gene (5 bases). Germline CDR1 and CDR2: MGHRA and YSYEKL. Trimming removed 1 base from V and 1 base from J, with 13 bases in between. This CDR3 region has 17 residues. The CDR3 DNA sequence: TGCGCCAGCAGCCAAGCTTGGTTGGCGGGGAACACCGGGGAGCTGTTTTTT. This translates into CASSQAWLAGNTGELFF.

A few counts support this clone. This sequence joins TRBV7-9 and TRBJ2-3; D is uncertain. V lost 1 base and J 6 bases, leaving 11 bases between the germline ends. Germline assignment: CDR1 SEHNR and CDR2 FQNEAQ (reference sequence). The CDR3 has 14 amino acids. DNA of the CDR3: TGTGCCAGCAGCTTAGGCGGCCAGGCGGATACGCAGTATTTT. Translation gives CASSLGGQADTQYF. Full variable domain (remainder filled in from reference TRBV7-9 and TRBJ2-3): DTGVSQNPRHKITKRGQNVTFRCDPISEHNRLYWYRQTLGQGPEFLTYFQNEAQLEKSRLLSDRFSAERPKGSFSTLEIQRTEQGDSAMYLCASSLGGQADTQYFGPGTRLTVL.

The rearrangement uses TRBV7-3 and TRBJ2-1; 8 nucleotides align to TRBD1. The CDR3 has 16 amino acids. Per germline, CDR1 SGHTA and CDR2 FQGTGA. The V and J ends lost 5 bases and 4 bases, in that order; junction bases with no gene match: 10. CDR3 sequence reads: CASSRIPGQVYNEQFF. The CDR3 DNA sequence: TGTGCCAGCAGCAGAATACCGGGACAGGTATACAATGAGCAGTTCTTC.

This clone was seen more than once but under ten times. Within the sample, other DNA sequences also encode this same CDR3. The chain has TRBV2 and TRBJ2-7, with D perhaps assigned TRBD1 or TRBD2 (5 bases each). Germline CDR1 SNHLY, CDR2 FYNNEI. CDR3 length: 12 amino acids. With 4 bases removed from V and 6 bases from J, the gap between germline ends came to 10 bases. The CDR3 sequence is CASSGEGPEQYF. DNA of the CDR3: TGTGCCAGCAGTGGTGAGGGGCCCGAGCAGTACTTC.

The CDR3 DNA follows: TGCAGCACCGGTTTAATCTCCTACGAGCAGTACTTC. This encodes CSTGLISYEQYF. The V gene is TRBV29-1, the J gene TRBJ2-7; D not certain. The CDR3 sequence is 12 residues long. Trimming left V 8 bases short and J 0 bases short, with 11 bases between. From germline, CDR1 is SQVTM and CDR2 ANQGSEA.

V is TRBV7-9 and J is TRBJ2-7; 9 bases are shared with TRBD1. Germline CDR1 is SEHNR and CDR2 is FQNEAQ (reference sequence). The CDR3 has 16 amino acids. The ends lost 1 base at V and 0 bases at J; junction bases unmatched: 4. The CDR3 sequence is CASSLEGTGSSYEQYF. Written as DNA, the CDR3 is TGTGCCAGCAGCTTAGAAGGGACAGGGAGCTCCTACGAGCAGTACTTC. Full variable domain (remainder filled in from reference TRBV7-9 and TRBJ2-7): DTGVSQNPRHKITKRGQNVTFRCDPISEHNRLYWYRQTLGQGPEFLTYFQNEAQLEKSRLLSDRFSAERPKGSFSTLEIQRTEQGDSAMYLCASSLEGTGSSYEQYFGPGTRLTVT.